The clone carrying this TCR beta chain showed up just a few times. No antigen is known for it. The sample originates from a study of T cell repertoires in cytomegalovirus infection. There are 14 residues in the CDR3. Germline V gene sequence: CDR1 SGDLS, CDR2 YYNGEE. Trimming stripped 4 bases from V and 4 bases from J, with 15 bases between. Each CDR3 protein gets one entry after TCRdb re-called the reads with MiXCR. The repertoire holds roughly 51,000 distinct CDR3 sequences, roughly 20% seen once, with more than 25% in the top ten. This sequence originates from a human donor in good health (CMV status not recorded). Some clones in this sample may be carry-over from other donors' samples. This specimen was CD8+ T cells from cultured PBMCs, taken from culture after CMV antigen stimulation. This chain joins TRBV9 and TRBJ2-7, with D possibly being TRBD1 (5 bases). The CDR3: CASSPTLGHYEQYF. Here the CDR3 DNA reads TGTGCCAGCAGCCCGACCCTGGGGCATTACGAGCAGTACTTC.